The 25 T cell receptor beta chains below were found in one sample sequenced in a study of monozygotic twins with inflammatory bowel disease. TCRdb re-called the 5' RACE reads, yielding one record per CDR3 amino acid sequence without DNA. Reported are 400,000 to 500,000 distinct CDR3 sequences; the ten largest clones contain under 3%. Specimen: blood. The receptors come from a human donor with ulcerative colitis or Crohn's disease, or a healthy co-twin of an affected twin (not recorded which).

The rearrangement links TRBV5-4 to TRBJ1-3. The CDR3 spans 15 residues. Germline CDR1 is SGHNT and CDR2 is YYREEE (reference sequence). CDR3 in amino acids: CASSLSLEAGNTIYF.

The chain links TRBV20-1 to TRBJ1-2; TCRdb names TRBD1, which stays unverified in the absence of DNA. CDR1 and CDR2 from the germline V gene are DFQATT and SNEGSKA (reference sequence). This CDR3 contains 14 residues. The CDR3 region is CSATTGQGNYGYTF.

V and J are TRBV10-3 and TRBJ2-3; TCRdb lists TRBD1, though no DNA is available to test this call. CDR1 is ENHRY, CDR2 SYGVKD, per germline. This CDR3 spans 17 amino acids. The CDR3 here is CAISESSRGAGTDTQYF.

This sequence joins TRBV2 and TRBJ1-1. The CDR3 is made up of 15 amino acids. Looked up from germline, CDR1 is SNHLY and CDR2 is FYNNEI. The CDR3 sequence is CASSERGGWNTEAFF.

The chain links TRBV5-6 to TRBJ2-5; TCRdb calls TRBD1, which cannot be checked without DNA. The CDR3 spans 14 residues. Germline CDR1 is SGHDT and CDR2 is YYEEEE. The CDR3 loop reads CASSLGQGAVNQYF.

The CDR3 loop is CASSALSSYNEQFF. This chain connects TRBV12-3 or TRBV12-4 to TRBJ2-1. This CDR3 has 14 residues.

The chain uses TRBV29-1 and TRBJ1-1. The germline gives CDR1 SQVTM, CDR2 ANQGSEA. CDR3 length equals 14 residues. The CDR3 here is CSVCERQGETEAFF.

The chain is built from TRBV10-3 and TRBJ2-2; TCRdb outputs TRBD2, but without DNA this stays unchecked. CDR3 length equals 14 residues. Germline-derived CDR1 and CDR2 are ENHRY and SYGVKD. Here the CDR3 reads CAITQRGGTGELFF.

The genes are TRBV6-1 and TRBJ1-3. Germline loops: CDR1 MNHNS, CDR2 SASEGT. The CDR3 is made up of 15 amino acids. This CDR3 reads CASGSGALGGNTIYF.

The chain has TRBV11-2 and TRBJ2-7. Germline CDR1 and CDR2: SGHAT and FQNNGV. There are 15 residues in the CDR3. CDR3 sequence: CASSPRITSSYEQYF.

The CDR3 loop reads CASSLFAGPLSSYNEQFF. V is TRBV27 and J is TRBJ2-1; TCRdb calls TRBD1, which cannot be checked without DNA. The length of the CDR3 is 18 residues. CDR1 is MNHEY, CDR2 SMNVEV, per germline (reference sequence).

V and J are TRBV10-3 and TRBJ2-2; TCRdb's D gene call, TRBD2, goes unchecked for lack of DNA. The CDR3 runs 17 residues. Germline V lookup: CDR1 ENHRY, CDR2 SYGVKD. CDR3 protein: CAISAPLAGGNTGELFF.

CDR3 region: CASETTGGAKNIQYF. This rearrangement joins TRBV2 to TRBJ2-4; with no DNA, the TCRdb D assignment of TRBD1 cannot be verified. The CDR3 has 15 residues. CDR1 and CDR2 from the germline V gene are SNHLY and FYNNEI. Drawing the rest from reference TRBV2 and TRBJ2-4, the complete variable domain is EPEVTQTPSHQVTQMGQEVILRCVPISNHLYFYWYRQILGQKVEFLVSFYNNEISEKSEIFDDQFSVERPDGSNFTLKIRSTKLEDSAMYFCASETTGGAKNIQYFGAGTRLSVL.

V gene TRBV27 combines with J gene TRBJ1-5; TCRdb returns TRBD1, unconfirmable since there is no DNA. The CDR3 is 15 residues long. Germline CDR1 is MNHEY and CDR2 is SMNVEV (reference sequence). The CDR3 loop reads CASKERDRPFSPQHF.

This rearrangement joins TRBV12-3 or TRBV12-4 to TRBJ2-7; TCRdb's D call of TRBD2 is untestable without DNA. The CDR3 sequence is 16 residues long. The CDR3 protein is CASSLTTSGIGYEQYF.

V is TRBV5-1 and J is TRBJ2-7; no DNA is available, so the TRBD2 call from TCRdb remains unchecked. The CDR3 is 15 amino acids. From germline, CDR1 is SGHRS and CDR2 YFSETQ. CDR3 region: CASSLSWGLSYEQYF.

The chain couples TRBV3-1 to TRBJ1-6. CDR1 is LGHDT, CDR2 YNNKEL, per germline (reference sequence). This CDR3 is 14 amino acids long. This CDR3 reads CASSQGLGSMGLHF. The variable domain in full, with the rest retrieved from reference TRBV3-1 and TRBJ1-6, is DTAVSQTPKYLVTQMGNDKSIKCEQNLGHDTMYWYKQDSKKFLKIMFSYNNKELIINETVPNRFSPKSPDKAHLNLHINSLELGDSAVYFCASSQGLGSMGLHFGNGTRLTVT.

V and J are TRBV27 and TRBJ2-7; there is no DNA to check the TCRdb D call of TRBD1. This CDR3 region has 15 residues. Germline V gene data show CDR1 as MNHEY and CDR2 as SMNVEV (reference sequence). The CDR3 loop reads CASSHLGTVTYEQYF.

The gene calls are TRBV29-1 and TRBJ2-7. The V gene's germline CDR1 is SQVTM and CDR2 ANQGSEA. The CDR3 covers 11 residues. The CDR3 spells CSVEKAGKQYF.

V is TRBV11-2 and J is TRBJ2-1; the TCRdb call, TRBD2, lacks DNA for checking. Germline V lookup: CDR1 SGHAT, CDR2 FQNNGV. The CDR3 consists of 14 residues. The CDR3 spells CASSFRREGHEQFF.

The rearrangement links TRBV20-1 to TRBJ1-5; lacking DNA, the TRBD1 call made by TCRdb goes unchecked. Germline loops: CDR1 DFQATT, CDR2 SNEGSKA (reference sequence). CDR3 length: 14 amino acids. This chain's CDR3 is CSARVWGVNQPQHF.

The rearrangement uses TRBV28 and TRBJ2-7; no DNA is available, so the TRBD2 call from TCRdb remains unchecked. The CDR3 runs 15 residues. Per the germline V gene, CDR1 is MDHEN and CDR2 is SYDVKM. CDR3 in amino acids: CASSLTSGRLYEQYF. Variable domain in full (rest from reference TRBV28 and TRBJ2-7): DVKVTQSSRYLVKRTGEKVFLECVQDMDHENMFWYRQDPGLGLRLIYFSYDVKMKEKGDIPEGYSVSREKKERFSLILESASTNQTSMYLCASSLTSGRLYEQYFGPGTRLTVT.

The V call is TRBV10-2, the J call TRBJ1-5. This CDR3 has 14 amino acids. CDR1 and CDR2 from the germline V gene are WSHSY and SAAADI. CDR3: CASSESKGNQPQHF.

The V call is TRBV7-2, the J call TRBJ2-7. Per the germline V gene, CDR1 is SGHTA and CDR2 is FQGNSA. CDR3 length equals 13 residues. The CDR3 sequence: CASSVAVSYEQYF.

The chain uses TRBV2 and TRBJ2-7. CDR1 and CDR2 from the germline V gene are SNHLY and FYNNEI. The CDR3 spans 12 residues. This CDR3 is CASSDWEKRNYF.